Each of the 24 T cell receptor beta chains below was sequenced from the same sample in a study of shared clonotypes between healthy human individuals. Sequenced by immunoSEQ multiplex PCR; TCRdb stores in-frame clones only, minus some. The sample includes about 2 million clones, about 95% of them seen just once. Naive CD8 isolation took CD45RO-negative cells positively selected for CCR7 and excluded terminally differentiated effector memory CD45RA+ cells. Material: naive CD8+ T cells sorted from blood. The receptors stem from a man between 18 and 35 years old in good health.

J is TRBJ1-1 and V is TRBV6-5; D not certain. There are 13 residues in the CDR3. Germline V gene sequence: CDR1 MNHEY, CDR2 SVGAGI. Between the trimmed V and J ends, which lost 6 bases and 8 bases, there was a span of 16 bases. Here the CDR3 reads CASSFLTGREAFF. CDR3 coding DNA: TGTGCCAGCAGCTTCCTCACTGGACGGGAAGCTTTCTTT.

The chain has TRBV7-9 and TRBJ2-1; D is uncertain. The V gene lost 9 bases and the J gene lost 3 bases, with 9 bases spanning the gap. Per germline, CDR1 SEHNR and CDR2 FQNEAQ (reference sequence). The CDR3 contains 12 residues. For the CDR3, the DNA is TGTGCCAGTCGGGCGGACTACAATGAGCAGTTCTTC. Residues: CASRADYNEQFF.

The genes are TRBV27 and TRBJ1-1, with 9 bases identical to TRBD1. The CDR3 length is 14 residues. Germline values: CDR1 MNHEY, CDR2 SMNVEV (reference sequence). Trimming took 3 bases from V and 5 from J; bases not matched to a gene: 4. The CDR3 spells CASSFRQGETEAFF. DNA for the CDR3: TGTGCCAGCAGTTTTCGACAGGGGGAGACTGAAGCTTTCTTT.

A remark on this clone: Other DNA sequences in the same sample also yield this CDR3. This chain connects TRBV7-9 to TRBJ1-2; no firm D call. V gave up 1 base and J gave up 5 bases, with 8 bases separating them. The CDR3 has 13 residues. Germline V CDR1 and CDR2: SEHNR, FQNEAQ (reference sequence). The CDR3 is CASSLVGTYGYTF. The CDR3, as DNA: TGTGCCAGCAGCTTAGTTGGAACGTATGGCTACACCTTC.

This sequence joins TRBV10-3 and TRBJ2-2, with 7 bases fitting TRBD1. The CDR3 length is 20 residues. The trim removed 2 bases at V and 4 bases at J, leaving 19 bases unmatched. Per germline, CDR1 ENHRY and CDR2 SYGVKD. Here the CDR3 reads CAISETDMTLTGVSTGELFF. DNA of the CDR3: TGTGCCATCAGTGAGACAGACATGACACTTACAGGGGTTAGCACCGGGGAGCTGTTTTTT.

This clone was recorded once. CDR3 nucleotides: TGTGCCAGCAGCTTGGATGACAGCTACGAGCAGTACTTC. This sequence encodes CASSLDDSYEQYF. This rearrangement joins TRBV11-2 to TRBJ2-7, with D perhaps TRBD1 (5 bases). V lost 3 bases and J 3 bases, leaving 9 bases between the germline ends. Germline-derived CDR1 and CDR2 are SGHAT and FQNNGV. The CDR3 spans 13 residues.

The chain employs TRBV27 and TRBJ2-7, with 9 positions matching TRBD1. CDR1 MNHEY and CDR2 SMNVEV come from the germline V gene (reference sequence). V shed 5 bases and J 3 bases; nucleotides not matched to a gene: 8. This CDR3 spans 15 amino acids. The CDR3 nucleotides are TGTGCCAGCAGTCCTGGGACAGGGTATCGCTACGAGCAGTACTTC. It yields the protein CASSPGTGYRYEQYF.

The chain recombines TRBV6-1 with TRBJ1-1; D is uncertain. The germline CDR1 and CDR2 sequences are MNHNS and SASEGT. CDR3 length: 13 residues. Between the trimmed V and J ends, which lost 2 bases and 10 bases, there was a span of 14 bases. CDR3 loop: CASSEFVFVSAFF. The CDR3 DNA reads TGTGCCAGCAGTGAATTCGTCTTTGTATCAGCTTTCTTT.

The chain has TRBV27 and TRBJ2-1; D unresolved. V lost 3 bases to trimming and J lost 8 bases, with 11 bases between them. The CDR3 contains 13 residues. Germline CDR1 is MNHEY and CDR2 is SMNVEV (reference sequence). CDR3 DNA sequence: TGTGCCAGCAGTTTTACTGGGTCACATGAGCAGTTCTTC. Its protein product is CASSFTGSHEQFF.

V is TRBV30 and J is TRBJ2-5; no definite D call. The CDR3 has 14 amino acids. CDR1 is GTSNPN and CDR2 is SVGIG in the germline V gene (reference sequence). The germline V and J ends were trimmed by 0 bases and 2 bases, with 10 bases remaining between them. In DNA form, the CDR3 reads TGTGCCTGGAGTGTACGACCCGGGCAAGAGACCCAGTACTTC. It specifies CAWSVRPGQETQYF.

The gene calls are TRBV28 and TRBJ1-6; TRBD1 might be the D (6 bases). This CDR3 has 15 residues. The V and J ends lost 6 bases and 7 bases respectively, with 16 bases between them. CDR1 and CDR2 from the germline V gene are MDHEN and SYDVKM. Here the CDR3 DNA reads TGTGCCAGCAGCCCAACAACAGGGCTCAATTCACCCCTCCACTTT. Protein sequence: CASSPTTGLNSPLHF.

In regard to this clone: The junction departs from the called germline gene at one end, perhaps through a read error. This rearrangement joins TRBV7-7 to TRBJ2-5; possibly TRBD1 for D (5 bases). Germline V gene data show CDR1 as SSHAT and CDR2 as FNYEAQ (reference sequence). This CDR3 spans 13 amino acids. The CDR3 nucleotides are TGTGCTAGCAGCCCACAGGCTGGCGAGACCCAGTACTTC. Protein sequence: CASSPQAGETQYF. Full variable domain (outside the CDR3, taken from reference TRBV7-7 and TRBJ2-5): GAGVSQSPRYKVTKRGQDVTLRCDPISSHATLYWYQQALGQGPEFLTYFNYEAQPDKSGLPSDRFSAERPEGSISTLTIQRTEQRDSAMYRCASSPQAGETQYFGPGTRLLVL.

The chain carries TRBV4-1 and TRBJ2-7; 9 bases fit TRBD2. The junction had 6 bases not matched to a gene; V was cut back by 4 bases and J by 5 bases. In germline, CDR1 is MGHRA, CDR2 YSYEKL. The CDR3 is 14 amino acids. CDR3 loop: CASSRIAGENEQYF. As DNA, the CDR3 is TGCGCCAGCAGCCGAATAGCGGGAGAGAACGAGCAGTACTTC.

This clone was observed a single time. This sample includes further DNA sequences coding for the same CDR3. The rearrangement joins TRBV20-1 to TRBJ2-7; D unclear. The germline V and J ends were trimmed by 0 bases and 6 bases, with 6 bases remaining between them. Germline CDR1 reads DFQATT; CDR2 reads SNEGSKA (reference sequence). CDR3 size: 11 residues. This CDR3 reads CSARDAAEQYF. CDR3 in DNA: TGCAGTGCTAGAGATGCGGCCGAGCAGTACTTC.

This clone has a single count. This chain links TRBV29-1 with TRBJ1-1, with D uncertain. The V end lost 7 bases, the J end lost 5 bases, and 38 bases lay between the germline ends. Germline values: CDR1 SQVTM, CDR2 ANQGSEA. The CDR3 is made up of 20 amino acids. The CDR3 loop is CSARGSTSSRIRWGTTEAFF. Here the CDR3 DNA reads TGCAGCGCCCGTGGATCGACTTCTAGTCGGATTAGATGGGGAACAACTGAAGCTTTCTTT.

V and J are TRBV7-6 and TRBJ2-4; 13 positions match TRBD2. The V gene's germline CDR1 is SGHVS and CDR2 FNYEAQ. V dropped 1 base and J dropped 9; count of bases not matched to a gene: 9. The CDR3 covers 17 residues. The CDR3 DNA sequence: TGTGCCAGCAGCTTAGAACTAGCGGGAGGGCCGGGCGGCATTCAGTACTTC. Protein sequence: CASSLELAGGPGGIQYF.

This chain uses TRBV2 with TRBJ1-2, with D uncertain. The germline V gene has CDR1 SNHLY and CDR2 FYNNEI. V was cut by 1 base and J by 4 bases, with 13 bases left in between. The length of the CDR3 is 15 residues. The DNA for the CDR3 is TGTGCCAGCAGTGAAGGGAGGGAATCCTCCTATGGCTACACCTTC. Translated: CASSEGRESSYGYTF.

This rearrangement joins TRBV13 to TRBJ2-1, with no clear D. CDR1 and CDR2 (germline): PRHDT, FYEKMQ (reference sequence). V lost 3 bases to trimming and J lost 6 bases, with 9 bases between them. The CDR3 totals 13 residues. As DNA, the CDR3 is TGTGCCAGCAGCTTCATGGGCCCCAATGAGCAGTTCTTC. Translating it yields CASSFMGPNEQFF.

The rearrangement links TRBV11-2 to TRBJ2-1; D gene unclear. From germline, CDR1 is SGHAT and CDR2 FQNNGV. The CDR3 contains 14 residues. V was shortened by 1 base and J by 10 bases, with 14 bases between the two germline ends. The chain's CDR3 is CASSLVGRLKEQFF. In nucleotides, the CDR3 is TGTGCCAGCAGCTTAGTAGGCCGCTTAAAAGAGCAGTTCTTC.

Concerning this clone: One base away lies a much larger clone, so this may be a sequencing read error. The chain combines TRBV20-1 with TRBJ1-1, with D uncertain. V dropped 1 base and J dropped 8 bases, with 5 bases sitting between them. The CDR3 contains 10 residues. Germline CDR1 and CDR2: DFQATT and SNEGSKA (reference sequence). In DNA, the CDR3 is TGCAGTGCTAGAGGGATAGAAGCTTTCTTT. Translated, it gives CSARGIEAFF.

The chain couples TRBV7-9 to TRBJ2-7; D not certain. This CDR3 has 13 amino acids. Germline CDR1 and CDR2: SEHNR and FQNEAQ (reference sequence). V was cut by 4 bases and J by 1 base, with 8 bases left in between. CDR3 DNA: TGTGCCAGCAGCTCCGACCAGTCCTACGAGCAGTACTTC. It translates to CASSSDQSYEQYF.

The rearrangement links TRBV29-1 to TRBJ2-6, with 7 bases identical to TRBD1. V trimming: 7 bases; J trimming: 0 bases; junction bases outside the gene matches: 9. This CDR3 is 16 amino acids long. Per germline, CDR1 SQVTM and CDR2 ANQGSEA. The CDR3 protein is CSDPRDRDSGANVLTF. CDR3 DNA: TGCAGCGACCCCCGGGACAGAGACTCTGGGGCCAACGTCCTGACTTTC.

The chain carries TRBV11-2 and TRBJ2-7; 8 bases are shared with TRBD1. This CDR3 region has 15 residues. Trimming cost V 5 bases and J 0 bases; bases outside gene matches: 6. CDR1 and CDR2 from the germline V gene are SGHAT and FQNNGV. The CDR3: CASSAQGEHSYEQYF. CDR3 DNA: TGTGCCAGCAGCGCACAGGGGGAACACTCCTACGAGCAGTACTTC. The full variable domain, in which reference TRBV11-2 and TRBJ2-7 provide the parts outside the CDR3, is EAGVAQSPRYKIIEKRQSVAFWCNPISGHATLYWYQQILGQGPKLLIQFQNNGVVDDSQLPKDRFSAERLKGVDSTLKIQPAKLEDSAVYLCASSAQGEHSYEQYFGPGTRLTVT.

As for this clone: Other DNA sequences in the same sample also yield this CDR3. The chain uses TRBV27 and TRBJ2-7; the D gene is possibly TRBD2 (5 bases). With 2 bases removed from V and 1 base from J, the gap between germline ends came to 9 bases. The length of the CDR3 is 14 residues. CDR1 is MNHEY and CDR2 is SMNVEV in the germline V gene (reference sequence). The CDR3 bases are TGTGCCAGCAGTTTACGGGGTCCTTCCTACGAGCAGTACTTC. The encoded protein is CASSLRGPSYEQYF.